This T cell receptor beta chain was recorded in a study of blood T cell repertoires in COVID-19. Study overall: COVID-19 samples collected from the United States, Italy and Spain covered acute and convalescent phases.

Enrolled during active infection, Seattle patients were then followed longitudinally. As processed by the authors: Reference gene primer amplification gave estimated nucleated cell counts. Method: immunoSEQ multiplex PCR; TCRdb's copy keeps in-frame clones and lacks some. The DNA gave D and trimming, while V, J and clone size come from that table. The table shows fewer than 200,000 clones, with less than 90% occurring only once. V was clipped by 4 bases and J by 9 bases, with 16 bases between them. The CDR3 length is 14 residues. Germline V gene sequence: CDR1 SGHTA, CDR2 FQGNSA. The chain uses TRBV7-2 and TRBJ2-1; tentatively, D is TRBD1 (6 bases). The receptor was isolated from a woman in her 70s with COVID-19, enrolled during active disease. The sequenced material came from peripheral blood. The CDR3 nucleotides are TGTGCCAGCAGCTCCCCGCCGGGACAAGCTGAGCAGTTCTTC. Residues: CASSSPPGQAEQFF.